This entry concerns a single T cell receptor (beta chain). There is no known antigen for this receptor. Per-nucleotide qualities are absent, and no much larger clonotype sits a single base away. The TCR beta CDR3 regions were amplified from RNA transcripts. The TCR CDR3 was subjected to a first round of RT-PCR using the HTBI primer set and the Qiagen OneStep RT-PCR kit. The libraries were constructed in a second round of multiplex PCR and then size-selected and purified. Libraries were sequenced paired-end with 100 bp reads on an Illumina HiSeq2000. The published analysis was carried out like this. Raw data were processed with SOAPnuke, discarding reads with adapters, uncalled bases, mean Phred below 15, or no exact constant-primer or identifier match. COPE v1.2.5 was used to merge the high-quality paired reads, and each unique nucleotide sequence was defined as a clonotype. MiTCR v1.1 was used to align the clonotypes against IMGT TRBV, TRBD and TRBJ reference segments. The analysis was restricted to V-J combinations with a frequency above 0.0001, which together covered around 99% of the repertoires. A TCS score was defined as the ratio between F50 (clonal expansion) and ExV (chaos), using BLOSUM62-based TCRdist between CDR3 peptides within each V-J. Welch's t-statistics and random forest reduced 450 to 600 V-J features to 13, which were used in a naive Bayes classifier (R e1071). TCRdb's own reprocessing of the public reads used fastp at Q25 and MiXCR and kept productive beta chains. Each record represents a unique CDR3 protein, reported with the most common genes and DNA among its rows. The V and J calls and clone size come from TCRdb's table, not from the authors' own analysis. The sample has around 540,000 distinct CDR3 sequences on record, 46% of them singletons. About 7.9% of the sample belongs to the ten largest clones.

Graves' hyperthyroidism was defined as stable when no progression to ophthalmopathy occurred over 18 months of follow-up. The hyperthyroidism patients were between 18 and 65 years old and newly diagnosed, with a disease duration of less than 2 months. The study excluded patients with uncontrolled infections, other autoimmune diseases, pregnancy or lactation. Diagnoses were based on clinical symptoms, serum thyroxine and TRAb, thyroid ultrasound and orbital computed tomography. Trizol reagent was used to extract total RNA, and RNA quality was then checked on an Agilent 2100 Bioanalyzer. From cysteine to phenylalanine, the CDR3 is 11 amino acids long. The entry retains the CDR3 DNA only, 33 bases that are in frame from base 1. V loses 8 bases, J loses 8 bases, and the germline ends lie 15 bases apart. Via the germline V gene, CDR1 is SQVTM and CDR2 ANQGSEA. The sample comes from a study of T cells in Graves' hyperthyroidism and ophthalmopathy (dated by TCRdb to about 2019). In terms of the full investigation: To identify TCR V-J signatures that set the groups apart, the researchers used a discovery cohort of 90 to 100 patients, made up of around 42 with Graves' ophthalmopathy and about 60 with stable Graves' hyperthyroidism. Prospective prediction of ophthalmopathy was tested in an independent validation cohort consisting of fewer than 20 hyperthyroidism patients and approximately 16 patients who later progressed to ophthalmopathy. The 100 discovery patients were randomly split 7:3 into training and test sets. In addition, the study compared T-cell repertoires in thyroid tissue and in blood from several Graves' hyperthyroidism patients. Following sampling, methimazole starting at 30 mg daily was given to hyperthyroidism patients, and high-dose intravenous methylprednisolone was given to ophthalmopathy patients. TCR Vbeta CDR3 sequencing of roughly 140 peripheral blood samples (under 45 ophthalmopathy, about 74 hyperthyroidism and approximately 17 progressor patients) is reported in the paper.

Study-level results and caveats: A model built on a 13 V-J signature distinguished ophthalmopathy from stable hyperthyroidism, reaching 87.88% sensitivity and about 81% specificity in cross-validation and 80%/75% in testing. During validation, the model predicted progression to ophthalmopathy a median of about 6.3 months ahead of onset, with roughly 65% sensitivity and more than 72% specificity. No statistical method was used to set the sample size in advance, and investigators knew the group allocation. Blood samples also contained most of the expanded thyroid clonotypes (frequency above 0.001), which suggests that blood repertoires may reflect thyroid immune responses.

The source material was peripheral blood or thyroid tissue (not recorded which). This receptor was obtained from a woman aged 18-35 years with Graves' hyperthyroidism. Donor details come from another sample of the same person, matched by shared clones. The rearrangement combines TRBV29-1 with TRBJ1-2; TRBD1 could be the D gene, as 5 bases match. Here the CDR3 is given as CSSAGGDGYTF. Here is the DNA: TGCAGCTCAGCCGGGGGGGACGGCTACACCTTC.